Below are 10 T cell receptor beta chains sequenced from a single sample in a study of control samples from healthy donors and cancer patients. TCRdb's table, derived via immunoSEQ multiplex PCR, lists solely in-frame clones and lacks some. The sample carries 100,000 to 130,000 clones, roughly 79% recorded once. Material for sequencing was blood. The receptors derive from a man aged 18 to 29 in good health.

The chain combines TRBV5-4 with TRBJ2-5, with 7 bases lining up with TRBD2. The J segment lost 2 bases and the V segment lost 6 bases, leaving 7 bases of the junction unmatched. Germline CDR1 and CDR2: SGHNT and YYREEE (reference sequence). The CDR3 is made up of 14 amino acids. CDR3 protein: CASTMGGGQETQYF. CDR3 coding DNA: TGTGCCAGCACCATGGGGGGAGGGCAAGAGACCCAGTACTTC.

The chain has TRBV10-3 and TRBJ2-7; D is unresolved. The CDR3 runs 14 residues. Germline V CDR1 and CDR2: ENHRY, SYGVKD. Trimming cost V 2 bases and J 0 bases, with 8 bases left between them. This CDR3 is CAISEAALSYEQYF. The CDR3 DNA reads TGTGCCATCAGTGAGGCCGCCCTCTCCTACGAGCAGTACTTC.

The chain has TRBV7-6 and TRBJ1-2, with 8 bases matching TRBD1. Trimming removed 4 bases from V and 6 bases from J; junction bases left unmatched: 13. CDR3 size: 16 residues. Germline CDR1 reads SGHVS; CDR2 reads FNYEAQ. CDR3 bases: TGTGCCAGCAGCTCATCCCGGACAGGGACTCCCCATGGCTACACCTTC. This codes for CASSSSRTGTPHGYTF.

A word on this clone: One end of the junction does not line up with germline, which may come from a read error. Other DNA sequences of this sample code for an identical CDR3. This chain connects TRBV3-1 (or the pseudogene TRBV3-2) to TRBJ1-3; unclear D gene. Germline V gene sequence: CDR1 LGHDT, CDR2 YNNKEL (reference sequence). CDR3 length: 17 residues. As DNA, the CDR3 is TGTGCCAGCACCCAAGAAGCCGGGCGACTCTCTGGAAACACCATATATTTT. It is translated as CASTQEAGRLSGNTIYF.

This chain links TRBV2 with TRBJ1-1; 8 bases are shared with TRBD1. This CDR3 contains 14 residues. J lost 5 bases, V lost 4 bases, and 6 bases had no gene match. Germline values: CDR1 SNHLY, CDR2 FYNNEI. The CDR3 nucleotides read TGTGCCAGCAGTGGACAGGGGTGGGGGACTGAAGCTTTCTTT. Its translation is CASSGQGWGTEAFF.

This chain uses TRBV3-1 (or the pseudogene TRBV3-2) with TRBJ2-3; a possible D gene is TRBD1 (6 bases). Deletions cut 5 bases from V and 4 bases from J, with 10 bases between. Germline assignment: CDR1 LGHDT and CDR2 YNNKEL (reference sequence). The CDR3 has 13 amino acids. The CDR3 DNA reads as TGTGCCAGCAGCGCCAGGGGTCCAGATACGCAGTATTTT. Translated: CASSARGPDTQYF.

V and J are TRBV25-1 and TRBJ2-7; no clear D. The V end lost 5 bases, the J end lost 3 bases, and 8 bases lay between the germline ends. The CDR3 is 12 amino acids. Germline V CDR1 and CDR2: MGHDK, SYGVNS. CDR3 sequence: CASSHPGYEQYF. The CDR3 DNA is TGTGCCAGCAGTCATCCCGGCTACGAGCAGTACTTC.

V usage is TRBV19 and J usage is TRBJ1-1; D is possibly TRBD1 (5 bases). The V and J ends lost 6 bases and 0 bases respectively, with 14 bases between them. This CDR3 contains 15 residues. Germline V CDR1 and CDR2: LNHDA, SQIVND (reference sequence). CDR3 amino acids: CASRRAGILNTEAFF. DNA for the CDR3: TGTGCCAGTAGAAGGGCAGGGATCTTGAACACTGAAGCTTTCTTT.

This chain joins TRBV19 and TRBJ1-1, with 7 positions matching TRBD1. V was pared by 5 bases and J by 1 base, with 7 bases of the junction left unmatched. The germline V gene encodes CDR1 LNHDA and CDR2 SQIVND (reference sequence). The CDR3 is made up of 15 amino acids. The CDR3 reads CASSPLGQPNTEAFF. CDR3 in DNA: TGTGCCAGTAGTCCCCTGGGACAGCCGAACACTGAAGCTTTCTTT.

The chain recombines TRBV18 with TRBJ2-1; 9 nucleotides line up with TRBD2. This CDR3 has 16 residues. With V trimmed by 6 bases and J by 8 bases, 14 bases remained unmatched. Germline loops: CDR1 KGHSH, CDR2 LQKENI. CDR3 DNA: TGTGCCAGCTCGGGCGGGGGGGTCTCCGGGCCCCATGAGCAGTTCTTC. This sequence encodes CASSGGGVSGPHEQFF. Full variable domain (remainder filled in from reference TRBV18 and TRBJ2-1): NAGVMQNPRHLVRRRGQEARLRCSPMKGHSHVYWYRQLPEEGLKFMVYLQKENIIDESGMPKERFSAEFPKEGPSILRIQQVVRGDSAAYFCASSGGGVSGPHEQFFGPGTRLTVL.